This T cell receptor beta chain was captured in a study of a mutant IDH1 vaccine in newly diagnosed glioma. Per germline, CDR1 SGHTA and CDR2 FQGTGA. V was shortened by 6 bases and J by 6 bases, with 12 bases between the two germline ends. This CDR3 has 13 amino acids. Some clones are missing from TCRdb's copy, which holds only in-frame ones; the method was immunoSEQ multiplex PCR. The sample has 26,000 or so clones; 83% are singletons. Points on this clone: Its antigen is currently unknown.

Noted time point: week 35, safety follow-up. With topical imiquimod, each dose of the vaccine consisted of 300 ug of mutant IDH1 20-mer peptide. This clonotype originated in a man in his thirties or forties with glioma. The chain links TRBV7-3 to TRBJ2-1; D is undetermined. The sequenced sample was PBMCs, obtained from a glioma patient whose treatment included an IDH1 peptide vaccine. For the CDR3, the DNA is TGTGCCAGCAGTACCGGGCCACCCAATGAGCAGTTCTTC. It specifies CASSTGPPNEQFF.